This T cell receptor (beta chain) was sequenced for a study of regulatory T cells in long-lasting Graves disease. Study background: The criterion for persistent Graves' disease was over 5 years of antithyroid drugs with positive TSH receptor antibodies.

The time point here: persistent/refractory GD, antithyroid drugs over 5 years with positive TRAb. Following extraction of RNA from PBMCs, that RNA was used to make the TCR library. The patients were drawn from one endocrinology department in Xi'an, China. Construction of the TCR beta libraries employed iRepertoire HTBI primers in conjunction with Arm-PCR of CDR3 regions. TCRdb re-called the multiplex PCR reads through MiXCR, storing one row per CDR3 protein. Altogether some 470,000 distinct CDR3 sequences are present, under 25% being singletons, with the ten largest covering roughly 7.1%. Per germline, CDR1 KGHDR and CDR2 SFDVKD. The CDR3 is 16 residues long. V gave up 4 bases and J gave up 4 bases; unmatched junction bases: 11. This clonotype was seen at least ten times.

The TCR comes from a female donor with Graves disease. The source material was peripheral blood mononuclear cells (PBMCs), sampled when the disease was refractory, from a patient treated with antithyroid drugs. The J gene is TRBJ2-5, the V gene TRBV24-1; 7 bases map to TRBD1. The CDR3 sequence: CATSDPGQAGGETQYF. The CDR3 DNA follows: TGTGCCACCAGTGACCCTGGACAGGCTGGGGGAGAGACCCAGTACTTC.